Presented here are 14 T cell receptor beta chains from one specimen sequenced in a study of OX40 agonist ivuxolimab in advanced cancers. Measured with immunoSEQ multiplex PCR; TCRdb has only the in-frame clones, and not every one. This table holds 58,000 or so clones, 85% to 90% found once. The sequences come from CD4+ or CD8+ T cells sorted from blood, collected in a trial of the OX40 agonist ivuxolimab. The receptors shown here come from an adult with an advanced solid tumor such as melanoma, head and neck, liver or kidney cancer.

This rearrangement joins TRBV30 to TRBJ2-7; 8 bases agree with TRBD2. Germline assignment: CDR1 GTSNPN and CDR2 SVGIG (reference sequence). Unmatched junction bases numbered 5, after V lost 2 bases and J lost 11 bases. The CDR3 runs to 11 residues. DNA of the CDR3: TGTGCCTGGAGTCTCGGGGGGGAGGAGTACTTC. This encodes CAWSLGGEEYF.

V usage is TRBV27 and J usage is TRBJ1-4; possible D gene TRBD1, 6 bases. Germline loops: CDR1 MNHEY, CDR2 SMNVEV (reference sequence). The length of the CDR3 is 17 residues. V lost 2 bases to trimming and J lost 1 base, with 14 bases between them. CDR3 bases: TGTGCCAGCAGTTTACAATTCTTACAGGGAACTAATGAAAAACTGTTTTTT. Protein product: CASSLQFLQGTNEKLFF.

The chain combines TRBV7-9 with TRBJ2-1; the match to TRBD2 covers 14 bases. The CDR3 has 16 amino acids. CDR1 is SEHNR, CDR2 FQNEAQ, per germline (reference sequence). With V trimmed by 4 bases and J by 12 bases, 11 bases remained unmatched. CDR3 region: CASSSDTGTSGRGQFF. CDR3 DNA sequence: TGTGCCAGCAGCTCAGACACCGGGACTAGCGGGAGAGGGCAGTTCTTC.

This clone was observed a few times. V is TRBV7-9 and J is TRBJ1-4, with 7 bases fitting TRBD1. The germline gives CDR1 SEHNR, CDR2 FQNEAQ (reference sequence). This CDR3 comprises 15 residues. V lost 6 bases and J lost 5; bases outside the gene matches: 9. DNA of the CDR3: TGTGCCAGCAGTTCTTGGACAGGATGGAATGAAAAACTGTTTTTT. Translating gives CASSSWTGWNEKLFF.

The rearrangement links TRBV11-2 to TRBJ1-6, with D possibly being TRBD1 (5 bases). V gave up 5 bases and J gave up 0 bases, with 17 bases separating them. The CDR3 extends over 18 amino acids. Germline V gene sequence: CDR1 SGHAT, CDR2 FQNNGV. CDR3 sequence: CASSLNHVDISYNSPLHF. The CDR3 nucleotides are TGTGCCAGCAGCCTCAATCATGTGGACATCTCCTATAATTCACCCCTCCACTTT.

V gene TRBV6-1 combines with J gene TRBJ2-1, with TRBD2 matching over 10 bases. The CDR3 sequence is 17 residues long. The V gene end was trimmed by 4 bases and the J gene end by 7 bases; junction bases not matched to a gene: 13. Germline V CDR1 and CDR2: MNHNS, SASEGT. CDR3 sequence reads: CASSGRTVAGGSNEQFF. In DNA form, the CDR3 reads TGTGCCAGCAGTGGTCGGACTGTAGCGGGAGGTAGTAATGAGCAGTTCTTC.

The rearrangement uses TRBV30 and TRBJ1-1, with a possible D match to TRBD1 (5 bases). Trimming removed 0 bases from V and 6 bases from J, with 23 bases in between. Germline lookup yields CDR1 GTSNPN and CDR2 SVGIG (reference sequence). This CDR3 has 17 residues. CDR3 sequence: CAWSVRGGSGLRAEAFF. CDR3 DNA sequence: TGTGCCTGGAGTGTACGGGGGGGGTCAGGGTTGAGGGCTGAAGCTTTCTTT.

The chain's CDR3 is CASSSRTQETQYF. For the CDR3, the DNA is TGTGCCAGCAGTTCCCGGACCCAAGAGACCCAGTACTTC. The chain joins TRBV27 to TRBJ2-5; D is undetermined. The CDR3 covers 13 residues. Germline CDR1 MNHEY, CDR2 SMNVEV (reference sequence). Deletions cut 4 bases from V and 1 base from J, with 7 bases between.

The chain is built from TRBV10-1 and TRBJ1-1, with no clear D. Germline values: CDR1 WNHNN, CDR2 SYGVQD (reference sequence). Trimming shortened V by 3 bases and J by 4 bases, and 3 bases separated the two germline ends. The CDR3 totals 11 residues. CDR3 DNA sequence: TGCGCCAGCAGTGATGGCACTGAAGCTTTCTTT. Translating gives CASSDGTEAFF.

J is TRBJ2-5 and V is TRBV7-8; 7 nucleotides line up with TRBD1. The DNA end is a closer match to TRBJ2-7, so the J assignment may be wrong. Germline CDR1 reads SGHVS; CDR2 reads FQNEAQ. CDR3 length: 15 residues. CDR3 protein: CASSLVEGAFGEQYF. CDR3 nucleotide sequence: TGTGCCAGCAGCTTAGTCGAGGGGGCCTTTGGCGAGCAGTACTTC.

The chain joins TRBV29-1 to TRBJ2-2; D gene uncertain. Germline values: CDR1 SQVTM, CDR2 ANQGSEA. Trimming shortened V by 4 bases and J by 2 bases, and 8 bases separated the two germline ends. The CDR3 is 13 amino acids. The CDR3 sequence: CSVVRQNTGELFF. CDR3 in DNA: TGCAGCGTTGTTCGGCAAAACACCGGGGAGCTGTTTTTT.

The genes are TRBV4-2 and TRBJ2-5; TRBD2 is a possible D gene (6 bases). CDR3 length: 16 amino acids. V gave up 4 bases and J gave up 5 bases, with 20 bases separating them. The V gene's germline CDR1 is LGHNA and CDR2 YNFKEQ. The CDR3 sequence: CASSRKRTGSGETQYF. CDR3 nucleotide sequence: TGTGCCAGCAGCCGAAAAAGAACCGGGAGTGGCGAGACCCAGTACTTC.

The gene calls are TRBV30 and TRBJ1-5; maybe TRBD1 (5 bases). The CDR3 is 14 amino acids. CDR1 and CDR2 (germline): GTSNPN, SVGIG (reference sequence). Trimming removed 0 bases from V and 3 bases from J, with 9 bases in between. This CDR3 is CAWSVRGSNQPQHF. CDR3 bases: TGTGCCTGGAGTGTCCGGGGGTCCAATCAGCCCCAGCATTTT.

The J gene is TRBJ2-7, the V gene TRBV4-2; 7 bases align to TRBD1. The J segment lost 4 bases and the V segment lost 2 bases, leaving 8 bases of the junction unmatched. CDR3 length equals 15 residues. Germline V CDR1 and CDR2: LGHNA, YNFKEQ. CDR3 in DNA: TGTGCCAGCAGCCAATCCTGGGACAGAAGATACGAGCAGTACTTC. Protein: CASSQSWDRRYEQYF.